In its sample, the clone carrying this TCR beta chain was seen many times. The antigen is unknown. The sample belongs to a study of CD8 T cells in ankylosing spondylitis. Study-wide results and caveats: Several of the motif variants were reported before in synovial fluid and blood from reactive arthritis.

CDR1 is SQVTM and CDR2 is ANQGSEA in the germline V gene. Unmatched junction bases numbered 6, after V lost 6 bases and J lost 3 bases. CDR3 length: 14 amino acids. Generation of TCR beta libraries employed quantitative 5'-RACE incorporating molecular barcodes. TCRdb redid the calling of the 5' RACE reads with MiXCR, one entry per CDR3 protein. In the table there are about 250,000 distinct CDR3 sequences, 32% of which are singletons. Sequenced input: blood, either unsorted or a sorted T cell fraction (not recorded which). The source of this sequence is a male donor with ankylosing spondylitis or in good health (not recorded which). The chain is built from TRBV29-1 and TRBJ2-3; 10 nucleotides agree with TRBD1. For the CDR3, the DNA is TGCAGCGTGACAGGGGGCGCCGGAACAGATACGCAGTATTTT. Amino acids: CSVTGGAGTDTQYF.